The 16 T cell receptor beta chains in this list originate from one sample, sequenced in a study of T cells in Graves' hyperthyroidism and ophthalmopathy. Amplification yielded TCR beta CDR3 regions, with RNA transcripts as the source. The TCR CDR3 was amplified in a first-round RT-PCR using the HTBI primer set. TCRdb reprocessed the multiplex PCR reads via MiXCR and lists one record per CDR3 protein. The data contain 650,000 to 750,000 distinct CDR3 sequences, less than 15% of them singletons. Sequencing was carried out using blood. Receptors originate from a young woman with Graves' hyperthyroidism.

This chain links TRBV7-6 with TRBJ2-6, with D perhaps TRBD2 (5 bases). Trimming removed 2 bases at V and 0 bases at J, with 17 bases between. Germline CDR1 reads SGHVS; CDR2 reads FNYEAQ. This CDR3 comprises 19 residues. This chain's CDR3 is CASSLRAEDRSSGANVLTF. DNA for the CDR3: TGTGCCAGCAGCTTACGGGCGGAGGATCGAAGCTCTGGGGCCAACGTCCTGACTTTC.

Many counts were recorded for this clonotype. V gene TRBV12-3 or TRBV12-4 combines with J gene TRBJ2-5, with 8 nucleotides matching TRBD1. The CDR3 is 15 residues long. Trimming removed 6 bases from V and 4 bases from J; junction bases left unmatched: 10. CDR3 coding DNA: TGTGCCAGCAGCTTCCTCCAGGGGGCAGGAGAGACCCAGTACTTC. Translation: CASSFLQGAGETQYF.

In its sample, this clonotype was seen a few times. The chain has TRBV12-3 or TRBV12-4 and TRBJ1-1; no clear D gene. The CDR3 has 14 residues. With 4 bases removed from V and 4 bases from J, the gap between germline ends came to 13 bases. CDR3 sequence (DNA): TGTGCCAGCAGTTCTTACAGTCTAATCACTGAAGCTTTCTTT. The encoded protein is CASSSYSLITEAFF.

This clonotype came up once. This rearrangement joins TRBV7-8 to TRBJ2-1; TRBD2 agrees at 14 bases. Germline-derived CDR1 and CDR2 are SGHVS and FQNEAQ. CDR3 length: 17 residues. The junction had 6 bases not matched to a gene; V was cut back by 5 bases and J by 3 bases. CDR3 sequence reads: CASSQGLAGVGYNEQFF. In DNA form, the CDR3 reads TGTGCCAGCAGCCAGGGACTAGCGGGAGTTGGCTACAATGAGCAGTTCTTC. Full variable domain (remainder filled in from reference TRBV7-8 and TRBJ2-1): GAGVSQSPRYKVAKRGQDVALRCDPISGHVSLFWYQQALGQGPEFLTYFQNEAQLDKSGLPSDRFFAERPEGSVSTLKIQRTQQEDSAVYLCASSQGLAGVGYNEQFFGPGTRLTVL.

This clonotype came up a few times. The chain is built from TRBV2 and TRBJ2-4; D gene uncertain. The V end lost 4 bases, the J end lost 6 bases, and 10 bases lay between the germline ends. CDR1 is SNHLY and CDR2 is FYNNEI in the germline V gene. CDR3 length: 13 amino acids. The CDR3 bases are TGTGCCAGCAGTGTTTCGCTAACAAACATTCAGTACTTC. Protein product: CASSVSLTNIQYF.

The rearrangement links TRBV24-1 to TRBJ2-3; D remains unclear. The V and J ends lost 3 bases and 1 base respectively, with 10 bases between them. CDR1 and CDR2 (germline): KGHDR, SFDVKD. The CDR3 loop spans 15 amino acids. For the CDR3, the DNA is TGTGCCACCAGTGATATTGGGTCAGGCACAGATACGCAGTATTTT. This codes for CATSDIGSGTDTQYF.

The chain links TRBV11-2 to TRBJ2-3; weak D call: TRBD2 (5 bases). There are 16 residues in the CDR3. Germline values: CDR1 SGHAT, CDR2 FQNNGV. V lost 2 bases to trimming and J lost 3 bases, with 15 bases between them. In DNA form, the CDR3 reads TGTGCCAGCAGCTTAACCTCACTAGAGAGGACAGATACGCAGTATTTT. This translates into CASSLTSLERTDTQYF.

This clonotype has ten or more counts. This sequence joins TRBV7-3 and TRBJ2-3; TRBD2 aligns across 14 bases. The CDR3 totals 17 residues. Germline loops: CDR1 SGHTA, CDR2 FQGTGA. Trimming removed 5 bases from V and 2 bases from J; junction bases left unmatched: 6. The DNA of the CDR3 is TGTGCCAGCAGCCCTGGGACTAGCGGGGGTATCACAGATACGCAGTATTTT. Residues: CASSPGTSGGITDTQYF. The entire variable domain, with the rest obtained from reference TRBV7-3 and TRBJ2-3, is as follows: GAGVSQTPSNKVTEKGKYVELRCDPISGHTALYWYRQSLGQGPEFLIYFQGTGAADDSGLPNDRFFAVRPEGSVSTLKIQRTERGDSAVYLCASSPGTSGGITDTQYFGPGTRLTVL.

The sample holds many counts of this clonotype. V gene TRBV4-2 combines with J gene TRBJ1-3; D may be TRBD1 (5 bases). Germline lookup yields CDR1 LGHNA and CDR2 YNFKEQ. CDR3 length: 14 amino acids. V lost 0 bases, J lost 5 bases, and 8 bases lay in between. CDR3 region: CASSQDPGRNTIYF. CDR3 nucleotides: TGTGCCAGCAGCCAAGATCCAGGGAGAAACACCATATATTTT.

The chain recombines TRBV10-2 with TRBJ2-7, with D possibly being TRBD2 (6 bases). V shed 0 bases and J shed 1 base, with 16 bases lying between them. CDR1 and CDR2 from the germline V gene are WSHSY and SAAADI. The CDR3 is 17 residues long. CDR3 region: CASSESGVGSGSYEQYF. CDR3 nucleotide sequence: TGCGCCAGCAGTGAGTCTGGGGTGGGTAGCGGTTCCTACGAGCAGTACTTC.

A note on this clonotype: A read error is possible here, since a much larger clone lies one base away. The V and J genes are TRBV9 and TRBJ2-7, with 7 nucleotides matching TRBD2. J lost 5 bases, V lost 4 bases, and 9 bases had no gene match. The germline V gene has CDR1 SGDLS and CDR2 YYNGEE. The CDR3 is 14 residues long. DNA for the CDR3: TGTGCCAGCAGCCATGGCGGGAGTGGGGACGAGCAGTACTTC. Residues: CASSHGGSGDEQYF.

The sample holds a few counts of this clonotype. The chain joins TRBV5-1 to TRBJ2-2, with 7 bases lining up with TRBD2. The V and J ends lost 6 bases and 1 base, in that order; junction bases with no gene match: 6. CDR1 is SGHRS, CDR2 YFSETQ, per germline. The CDR3 length is 15 residues. The CDR3 spells CASTASGVNTGELFF. The CDR3 DNA sequence: TGCGCCAGCACGGCCAGCGGGGTGAACACCGGGGAGCTGTTTTTT.

This chain connects TRBV7-9 to TRBJ2-1; D uncertain. The length of the CDR3 is 15 residues. The V end lost 4 bases, the J end lost 4 bases, and 14 bases lay between the germline ends. Germline V lookup: CDR1 SEHNR, CDR2 FQNEAQ (reference sequence). The CDR3 bases are TGTGCCAGCAGCTCCCCTGGTCGGGCGTACAATGAGCAGTTCTTC. Translating it yields CASSSPGRAYNEQFF.

This clonotype was counted ten times or more. The DNA for the CDR3 is TGTGCCAGCAGCGAGGGGGACAGGTTAGGCTACACCTTC. The encoded protein is CASSEGDRLGYTF. The genes are TRBV9 and TRBJ1-2; 8 bases agree with TRBD1. V was clipped by 3 bases and J by 8 bases; unmatched bases: 6. The CDR3 consists of 13 residues. The germline V gene has CDR1 SGDLS and CDR2 YYNGEE.

This clonotype has only a few counts. This chain uses TRBV6-5 with TRBJ2-4; 12 nucleotides line up with TRBD2. This CDR3 comprises 19 residues. V shed 6 bases, J shed 1 base, and the junction held 13 bases outside the gene matches. The germline CDR1 and CDR2 sequences are MNHEY and SVGAGI. DNA of the CDR3: TGTGCCAGCAGCTTACTCAGGACTAGCGGGAACGGGGCCAAAAACATTCAGTACTTC. Its translation is CASSLLRTSGNGAKNIQYF.

This clonotype was recorded a few times. The V call is TRBV4-3, the J call TRBJ2-3; D not resolved. The CDR3 is made up of 16 amino acids. From germline, CDR1 is LGHNA and CDR2 YSLEER. The ends were cut back, 1 base at V and 2 bases at J, with 13 bases in the middle. The CDR3 DNA follows: TGCGCCAGCAGCCAAGCTACCGCCTCGTACACAGATACGCAGTATTTT. Translation: CASSQATASYTDTQYF.